A single sample is the source of the 12 T cell receptor beta chains below, sequenced in a study of PD-1 blockade in classical Hodgkin lymphoma. Repertoires were generated with immunoSEQ multiplex PCR, while TCRdb's copy carries only in-frame clones and drops some. The sample shows some 93,000 clones, 80% to 95% of them seen only once. All the patients suffered relapse after autologous stem cell transplantation, and brentuximab vedotin exposure differed. The material was peripheral blood mononuclear cells (PBMCs), obtained at baseline. These receptors were taken from a human donor with classical Hodgkin lymphoma.

V and J are TRBV11-3 and TRBJ2-1; 8 bases line up with TRBD1. CDR3 length: 15 amino acids. Germline V gives CDR1 SGHNT, CDR2 YENEEA. Unmatched junction bases numbered 2, after V lost 4 bases and J lost 0 bases. The CDR3 spells CASSSGQDSYNEQFF. DNA for the CDR3: TGTGCCAGCAGCTCGGGACAGGACTCCTACAATGAGCAGTTCTTC.

This sequence joins TRBV6-5 and TRBJ1-3; possible D gene TRBD1, 5 bases. The CDR3 covers 15 residues. V lost 6 bases, J lost 5 bases, and 17 bases lay in between. Germline values: CDR1 MNHEY, CDR2 SVGAGI. The CDR3 reads CASRPPGGGRNTIYF. The CDR3 bases are TGTGCCAGCAGGCCCCCCGGGGGAGGGCGAAACACCATATATTTT.

The genes are TRBV21-1 and TRBJ2-7; the table's D call of TRBD1 was not tested on the DNA. TRBV21-1 is flagged as a pseudogene. This CDR3 comprises 16 residues. This CDR3 is CASSTRGDRVDYEQYF. For the CDR3, the DNA is TGTGCCAGCAGCACACGGGGGGACAGGGTGGACTACGAGCAGTACTTC.

The chain links TRBV5-6 to TRBJ2-1, with no clear D. V lost 2 bases to trimming and J lost 0 bases, with 12 bases between them. Germline CDR1 reads SGHDT; CDR2 reads YYEEEE. The CDR3 totals 16 residues. In nucleotides, the CDR3 is TGTGCCAGCAGCTTTCTGGCGCTTCGCTCCTACAATGAGCAGTTCTTC. Protein sequence: CASSFLALRSYNEQFF.

This chain connects TRBV4-2 to TRBJ2-7, with D perhaps matching TRBD1 or TRBD2 (5 bases each). The CDR3 is 17 amino acids. In germline, CDR1 is LGHNA, CDR2 YNFKEQ. V was clipped by 0 bases and J by 3 bases, with 18 bases between them. This CDR3 reads CASSQDGSGPVFYEQYF. CDR3 in DNA: TGTGCCAGCAGCCAAGATGGGTCGGGACCCGTCTTCTACGAGCAGTACTTC.

The chain has TRBV28 and TRBJ2-7; TRBD1 might be the D (6 bases). Trimming cost V 6 bases and J 3 bases, with 15 bases left between them. Per germline, CDR1 MDHEN and CDR2 SYDVKM. The CDR3 sequence is 14 residues long. CDR3 DNA sequence: TGTGCCAGCAGCCCAACCGGACAGAACTACGAGCAGTACTTC. As protein: CASSPTGQNYEQYF. Full variable domain (rest looked up from reference TRBV28 and TRBJ2-7): DVKVTQSSRYLVKRTGEKVFLECVQDMDHENMFWYRQDPGLGLRLIYFSYDVKMKEKGDIPEGYSVSREKKERFSLILESASTNQTSMYLCASSPTGQNYEQYFGPGTRLTVT.

V and J are TRBV5-4 and TRBJ2-7; tentatively, D is TRBD2 (6 bases). Per germline, CDR1 SGHNT and CDR2 YYREEE (reference sequence). The CDR3 is 13 residues long. V was shortened by 3 bases and J by 6 bases, with 13 bases between the two germline ends. In DNA, the CDR3 is TGTGCCAGCAGCTGGCCCAGGAGGGCCGAGCAGTACTTC. It translates to CASSWPRRAEQYF.

Comments on this clone: Other nucleotide sequences from this sample produce the same CDR3. V and J are TRBV30 and TRBJ2-3; tentatively, D is TRBD2 (5 bases). The CDR3 runs to 15 residues. V was trimmed by 0 bases and J by 2 bases, leaving 12 bases between them. Germline CDR1 GTSNPN, CDR2 SVGIG (reference sequence). CDR3 sequence: CAWSVFVGDTDTQYF. The CDR3 coding sequence is TGTGCCTGGAGTGTGTTCGTGGGAGACACAGATACGCAGTATTTT.

V usage is TRBV6-6 and J usage is TRBJ2-3; D could derive from TRBD1 or TRBD2 (5 bases each). Trimming shortened V by 0 bases and J by 9 bases, and 7 bases separated the two germline ends. This CDR3 has 12 residues. The germline CDR1 and CDR2 sequences are MNHNY and SVGAGI (reference sequence). The CDR3 bases are TGTGCCAGCAGTTACTCGGGACGGACGCAGTATTTT. Amino acid sequence: CASSYSGRTQYF.

This clone was detected only a few times. The CDR3: CAWRVGASSNQPQHF. In DNA, the CDR3 is TGTGCCTGGAGGGTGGGGGCCTCTAGCAATCAGCCCCAGCATTTT. This chain uses TRBV30 with TRBJ1-5; D possibly corresponds to TRBD1 (6 bases). V was pared by 3 bases and J by 0 bases, with 12 bases between. Germline V lookup: CDR1 GTSNPN, CDR2 SVGIG (reference sequence). The CDR3 loop spans 15 amino acids.

This clone was recorded only once. This chain joins TRBV7-9 and TRBJ1-4; TRBD1 might be the D (6 bases). This CDR3 is built from 15 residues. Germline V gene lookup returns CDR1 SEHNR and CDR2 FQNEAQ (reference sequence). V was shortened by 4 bases and J by 8 bases, with 17 bases between the two germline ends. The CDR3 sequence is CASSSSRGALEKLFF. CDR3 sequence (DNA): TGTGCCAGCAGCTCAAGTCGGGGGGCATTGGAAAAACTGTTTTTT. Together with reference TRBV7-9 and TRBJ1-4, the CDR3 gives the full variable domain: DTGVSQNPRHKITKRGQNVTFRCDPISEHNRLYWYRQTLGQGPEFLTYFQNEAQLEKSRLLSDRFSAERPKGSFSTLEIQRTEQGDSAMYLCASSSSRGALEKLFFGSGTQLSVL.

The V gene is TRBV9, the J gene TRBJ1-2; 11 nucleotides agree with TRBD1. With 3 bases clipped from V and 8 bases from J, the junction kept 3 bases outside the gene matches. CDR1 is SGDLS and CDR2 is YYNGEE in the germline V gene. This CDR3 region has 13 residues. The chain's CDR3 is CASSADRGRGYTF. The CDR3 nucleotides read TGTGCCAGCAGCGCGGACAGGGGGCGAGGCTACACCTTC. The entire variable domain, with the rest obtained from reference TRBV9 and TRBJ1-2, is as follows: DSGVTQTPKHLITATGQRVTLRCSPRSGDLSVYWYQQSLDQGLQFLIQYYNGEERAKGNILERFSAQQFPDLHSELNLSSLELGDSALYFCASSADRGRGYTFGSGTRLTVV.